This T cell receptor beta chain was recovered during a study of blood T cell repertoires in COVID-19. Study-level background: PBMCs, B-cell-depleted T cells, or T cells provided the cDNA or gDNA that made up the material.

Generated by immunoSEQ multiplex PCR, the TCRdb table keeps only in-frame clones and is missing some. The profile shows approximately 470,000 clones, about nine tenths of them singletons. This clone was counted a few times. Trimming cost V 5 bases and J 2 bases, with 15 bases left between them. The CDR3 has 15 amino acids. CDR1 is MNHEY and CDR2 is SVGAGI in the germline V gene. Donors of Cohort 3 who recovered were those that had two negative PCRs, clearance, or symptom resolution. The chain couples TRBV6-5 to TRBJ1-2, with D possibly TRBD1 on 6 matching bases. The clonotype originates from a woman aged 18-29 years who had recovered from COVID-19. The sequencing input was PBMCs or T cells enriched from blood (not recorded which). The CDR3 reads CASSRTGTMNYGYTF. The CDR3 DNA reads TGTGCCAGCAGTCGAACCGGGACAATGAACTATGGCTACACCTTC.